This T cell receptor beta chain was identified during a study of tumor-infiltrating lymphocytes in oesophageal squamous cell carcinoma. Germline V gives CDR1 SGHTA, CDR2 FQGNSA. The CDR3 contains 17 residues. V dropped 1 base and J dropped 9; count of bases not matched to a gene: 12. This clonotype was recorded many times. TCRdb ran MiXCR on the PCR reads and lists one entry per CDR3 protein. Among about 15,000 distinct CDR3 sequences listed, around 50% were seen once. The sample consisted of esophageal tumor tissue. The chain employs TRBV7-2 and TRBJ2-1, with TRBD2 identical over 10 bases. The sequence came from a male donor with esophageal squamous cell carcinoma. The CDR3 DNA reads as TGTGCCAGCAGCTTAGACGGTGCTAGCGGGAGTATAAGTGAGCAGTTCTTC. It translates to CASSLDGASGSISEQFF. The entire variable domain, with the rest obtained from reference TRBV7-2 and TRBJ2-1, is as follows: GAGVSQSPSNKVTEKGKDVELRCDPISGHTALYWYRQSLGQGLEFLIYFQGNSAPDKSGLPSDRFSAERTGGSVSTLTIQRTQQEDSAVYLCASSLDGASGSISEQFFGPGTRLTVL.